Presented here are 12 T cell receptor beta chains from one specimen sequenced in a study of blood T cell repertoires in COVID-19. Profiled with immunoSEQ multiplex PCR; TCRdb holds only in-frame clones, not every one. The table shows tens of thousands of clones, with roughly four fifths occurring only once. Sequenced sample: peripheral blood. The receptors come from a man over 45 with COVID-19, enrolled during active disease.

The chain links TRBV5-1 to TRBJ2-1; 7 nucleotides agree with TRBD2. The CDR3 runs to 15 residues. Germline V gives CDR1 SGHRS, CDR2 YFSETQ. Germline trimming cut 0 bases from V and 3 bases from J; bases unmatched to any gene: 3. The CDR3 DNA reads TGCGCCAGCAGCTTGGGACTAGCCAACTACAATGAGCAGTTCTTC. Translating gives CASSLGLANYNEQFF.

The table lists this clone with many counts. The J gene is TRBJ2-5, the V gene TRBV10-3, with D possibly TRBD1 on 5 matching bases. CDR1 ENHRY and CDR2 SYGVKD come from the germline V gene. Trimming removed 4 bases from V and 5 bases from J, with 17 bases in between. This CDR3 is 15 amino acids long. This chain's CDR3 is CAISVSGSVGETQYF. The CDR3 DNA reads TGTGCCATCAGTGTTTCAGGGTCGGTAGGGGAGACCCAGTACTTC.

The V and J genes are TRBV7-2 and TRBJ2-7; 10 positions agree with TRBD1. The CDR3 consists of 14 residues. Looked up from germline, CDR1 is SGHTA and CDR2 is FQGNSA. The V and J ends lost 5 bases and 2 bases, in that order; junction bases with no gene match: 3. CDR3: CASSAGQGAYEQYF. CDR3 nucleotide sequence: TGTGCCAGCAGCGCCGGACAGGGGGCCTACGAGCAGTACTTC.

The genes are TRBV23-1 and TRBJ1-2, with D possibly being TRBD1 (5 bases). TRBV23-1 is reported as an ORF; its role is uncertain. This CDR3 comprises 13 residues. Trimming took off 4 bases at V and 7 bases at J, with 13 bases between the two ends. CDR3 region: CASSPGRALGYTF. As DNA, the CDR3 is TGCGCCAGCAGTCCGGGCAGGGCTCTTGGCTACACCTTC.

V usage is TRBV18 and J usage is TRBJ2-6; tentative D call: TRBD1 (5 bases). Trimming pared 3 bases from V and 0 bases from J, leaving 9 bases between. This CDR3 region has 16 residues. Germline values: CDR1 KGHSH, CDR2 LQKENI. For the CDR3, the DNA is TGTGCCAGCTCACCGACAGCAGTCTCTGGGGCCAACGTCCTGACTTTC. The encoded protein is CASSPTAVSGANVLTF. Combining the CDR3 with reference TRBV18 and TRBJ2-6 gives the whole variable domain NAGVMQNPRHLVRRRGQEARLRCSPMKGHSHVYWYRQLPEEGLKFMVYLQKENIIDESGMPKERFSAEFPKEGPSILRIQQVVRGDSAAYFCASSPTAVSGANVLTFGAGSRLTVL.

As DNA, the CDR3 is TGTGCCAGCAGCGCCGAGACAGGCGGGCGCTATGGCTACACCTTC. This encodes CASSAETGGRYGYTF. The genes are TRBV13 and TRBJ1-2; maybe TRBD1 (6 bases). V lost 5 bases and J lost 4, with 17 bases in between. The CDR3 loop spans 15 amino acids. The germline gives CDR1 PRHDT, CDR2 FYEKMQ (reference sequence).

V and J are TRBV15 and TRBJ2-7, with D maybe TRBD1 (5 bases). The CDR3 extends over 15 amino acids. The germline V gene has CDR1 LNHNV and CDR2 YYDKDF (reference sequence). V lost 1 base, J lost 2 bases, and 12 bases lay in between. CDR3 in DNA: TGTGCCACCAGCAGAGGACAGCCCCGAACCTACGAGCAGTACTTC. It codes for CATSRGQPRTYEQYF.

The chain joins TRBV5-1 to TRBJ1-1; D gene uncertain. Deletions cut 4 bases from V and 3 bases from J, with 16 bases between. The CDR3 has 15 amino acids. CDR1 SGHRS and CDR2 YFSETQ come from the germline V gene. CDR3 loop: CASSPRGPLDTEAFF. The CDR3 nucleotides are TGCGCCAGCAGCCCTCGTGGGCCACTGGACACTGAAGCTTTCTTT.

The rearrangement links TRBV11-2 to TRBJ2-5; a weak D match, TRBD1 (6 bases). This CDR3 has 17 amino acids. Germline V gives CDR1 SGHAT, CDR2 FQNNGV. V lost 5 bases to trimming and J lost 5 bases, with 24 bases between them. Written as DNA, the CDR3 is TGTGCCAGCAGCCCTAATTACAGGCAGAGAACAGGGGAGACCCAGTACTTC. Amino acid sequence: CASSPNYRQRTGETQYF. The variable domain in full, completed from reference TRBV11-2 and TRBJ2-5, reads EAGVAQSPRYKIIEKRQSVAFWCNPISGHATLYWYQQILGQGPKLLIQFQNNGVVDDSQLPKDRFSAERLKGVDSTLKIQPAKLEDSAVYLCASSPNYRQRTGETQYFGPGTRLLVL.

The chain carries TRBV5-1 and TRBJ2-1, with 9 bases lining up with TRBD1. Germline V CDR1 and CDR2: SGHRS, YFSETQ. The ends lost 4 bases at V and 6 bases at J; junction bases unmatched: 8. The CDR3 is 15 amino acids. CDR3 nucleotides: TGCGCCAGCAGCCCAGGGACAGGGTCCCCCAATGAGCAGTTCTTC. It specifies CASSPGTGSPNEQFF.

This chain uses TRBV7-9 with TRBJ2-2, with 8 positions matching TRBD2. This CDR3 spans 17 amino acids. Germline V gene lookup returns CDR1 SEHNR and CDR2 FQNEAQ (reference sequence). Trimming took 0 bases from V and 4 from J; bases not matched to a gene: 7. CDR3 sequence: CASSLARGGAITGELFF. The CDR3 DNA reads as TGTGCCAGCAGCTTAGCCCGGGGGGGGGCCATCACCGGGGAGCTGTTTTTT. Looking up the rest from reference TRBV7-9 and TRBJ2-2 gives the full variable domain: DTGVSQNPRHKITKRGQNVTFRCDPISEHNRLYWYRQTLGQGPEFLTYFQNEAQLEKSRLLSDRFSAERPKGSFSTLEIQRTEQGDSAMYLCASSLARGGAITGELFFGEGSRLTVL.

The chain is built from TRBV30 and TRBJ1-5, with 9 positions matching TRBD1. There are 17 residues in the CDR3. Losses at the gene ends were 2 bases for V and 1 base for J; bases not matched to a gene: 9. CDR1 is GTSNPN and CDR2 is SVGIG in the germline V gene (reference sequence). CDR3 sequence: CAWSFFYGQGSNQPQHF. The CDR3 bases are TGTGCCTGGAGTTTTTTTTACGGACAGGGGAGCAATCAGCCCCAGCATTTT.